This T cell receptor beta chain was captured by sequencing in a study of shared clonotypes between healthy human individuals. Assay used: immunoSEQ multiplex PCR; TCRdb lists only in-frame clones, some missing. This table has about a million clones, 60% to 85% appearing once. The V gene lost 4 bases and the J gene lost 5 bases, with 18 bases spanning the gap. Germline V gene data show CDR1 as MGHRA and CDR2 as YSYEKL. The CDR3 sequence is 16 residues long. The donors, all of them Caucasian adults, lived in Nashville, Tennessee. This chain joins TRBV4-1 and TRBJ2-1; a possible D gene is TRBD1 (7 bases). The sequencing input was memory CD4+ T cells sorted from blood. The subset here: CD45RA-negative fraction. This clonotype originated in a man younger than 30 in good health. CDR3: CASSPQGRGTDNEQFF. CDR3 sequence (DNA): TGCGCCAGCAGCCCGCAAGGGCGCGGGACAGACAATGAGCAGTTCTTC.